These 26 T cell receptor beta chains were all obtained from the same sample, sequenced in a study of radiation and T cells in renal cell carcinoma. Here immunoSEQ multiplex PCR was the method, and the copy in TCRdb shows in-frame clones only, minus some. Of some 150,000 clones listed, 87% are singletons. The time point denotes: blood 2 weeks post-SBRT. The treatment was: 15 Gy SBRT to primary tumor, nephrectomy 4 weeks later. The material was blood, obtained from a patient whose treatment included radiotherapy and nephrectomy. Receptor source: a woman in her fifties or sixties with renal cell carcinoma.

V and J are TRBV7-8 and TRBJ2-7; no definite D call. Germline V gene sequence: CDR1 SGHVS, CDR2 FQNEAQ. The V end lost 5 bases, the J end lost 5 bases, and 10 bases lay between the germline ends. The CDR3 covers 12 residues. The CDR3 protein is CASSGGVDEQYF. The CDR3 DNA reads TGTGCCAGCAGCGGTGGGGTAGACGAGCAGTACTTC.

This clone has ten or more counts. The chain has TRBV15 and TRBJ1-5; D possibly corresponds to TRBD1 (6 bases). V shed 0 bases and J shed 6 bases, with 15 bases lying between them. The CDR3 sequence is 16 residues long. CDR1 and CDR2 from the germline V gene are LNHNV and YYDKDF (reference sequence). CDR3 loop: CATSRDVTGAVQPQHF. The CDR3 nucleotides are TGTGCCACCAGCAGAGATGTCACGGGGGCGGTTCAGCCCCAGCATTTT.

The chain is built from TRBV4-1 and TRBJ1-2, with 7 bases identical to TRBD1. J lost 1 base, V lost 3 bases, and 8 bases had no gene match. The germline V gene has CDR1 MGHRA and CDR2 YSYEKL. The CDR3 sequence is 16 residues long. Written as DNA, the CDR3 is TGCGCCAGCAGCCAGAGGGGGCAGGGGGGTAACTATGGCTACACCTTC. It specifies CASSQRGQGGNYGYTF.

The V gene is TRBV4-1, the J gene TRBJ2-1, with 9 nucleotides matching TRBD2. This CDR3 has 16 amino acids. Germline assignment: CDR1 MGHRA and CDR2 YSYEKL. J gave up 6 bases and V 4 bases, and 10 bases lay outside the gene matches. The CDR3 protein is CASSLAGTSSSNEQFF. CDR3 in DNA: TGCGCCAGCAGCCTAGCTGGGACTAGCTCTTCCAATGAGCAGTTCTTC.

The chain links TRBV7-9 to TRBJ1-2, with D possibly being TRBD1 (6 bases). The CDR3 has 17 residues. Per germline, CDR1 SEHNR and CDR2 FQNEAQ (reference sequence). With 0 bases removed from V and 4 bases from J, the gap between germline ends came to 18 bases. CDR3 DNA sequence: TGTGCCAGCAGCTTAGCGTACGGGACAACCCGGTCCTATGGCTACACCTTC. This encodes CASSLAYGTTRSYGYTF.

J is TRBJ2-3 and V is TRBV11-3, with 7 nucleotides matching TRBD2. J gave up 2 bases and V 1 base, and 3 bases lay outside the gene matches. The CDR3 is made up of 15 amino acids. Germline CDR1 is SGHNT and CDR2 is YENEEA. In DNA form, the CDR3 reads TGTGCCAGCAGCTTAGCGGGGGGAAACACAGATACGCAGTATTTT. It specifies CASSLAGGNTDTQYF.

Here the CDR3 reads CASSVMGQNTGELFF. The CDR3 nucleotides read TGTGCCAGCAGCGTGATGGGGCAGAACACCGGGGAGCTGTTTTTT. V usage is TRBV9 and J usage is TRBJ2-2; D is possibly TRBD1 (5 bases). Between the trimmed V and J ends, which lost 2 bases and 1 base, there was a span of 9 bases. The CDR3 is made up of 15 amino acids. CDR1 and CDR2 (germline): SGDLS, YYNGEE.

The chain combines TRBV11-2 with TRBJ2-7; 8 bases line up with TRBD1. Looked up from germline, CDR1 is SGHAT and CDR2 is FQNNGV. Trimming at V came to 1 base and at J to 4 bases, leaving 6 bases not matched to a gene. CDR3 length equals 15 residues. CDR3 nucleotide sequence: TGTGCCAGCAGCTTAGTAACCGGACAGGGATACGAGCAGTACTTC. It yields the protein CASSLVTGQGYEQYF.

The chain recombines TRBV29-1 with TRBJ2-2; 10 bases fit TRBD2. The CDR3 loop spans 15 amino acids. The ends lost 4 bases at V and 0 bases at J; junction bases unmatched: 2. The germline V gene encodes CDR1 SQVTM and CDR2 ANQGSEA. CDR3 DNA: TGCAGCGTTGGAACTAGCGGGGCGAACACCGGGGAGCTGTTTTTT. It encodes CSVGTSGANTGELFF.

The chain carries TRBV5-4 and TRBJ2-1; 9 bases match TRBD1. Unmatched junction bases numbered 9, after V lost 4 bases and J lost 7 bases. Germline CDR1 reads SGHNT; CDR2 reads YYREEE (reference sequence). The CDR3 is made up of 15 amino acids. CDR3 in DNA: TGTGCCAGCAGCCCCGGACAGGGGATCAGGAATGAGCAGTTCTTC. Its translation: CASSPGQGIRNEQFF.

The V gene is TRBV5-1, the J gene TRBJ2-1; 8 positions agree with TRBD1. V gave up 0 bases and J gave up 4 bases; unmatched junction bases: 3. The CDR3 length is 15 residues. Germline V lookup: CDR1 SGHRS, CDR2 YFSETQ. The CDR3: CASSLEGTGYNEQFF. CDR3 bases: TGCGCCAGCAGCTTGGAGGGGACAGGTTACAATGAGCAGTTCTTC.

This chain's CDR3 is CASSLATTSLYEQYF. DNA of the CDR3: TGCGCCAGCAGCTTGGCCACTACTAGCCTCTACGAGCAGTACTTC. This chain joins TRBV5-1 and TRBJ2-7, with D perhaps matching TRBD2 (6 bases). The CDR3 consists of 15 residues. The germline V and J ends were trimmed by 0 bases and 3 bases, with 13 bases remaining between them. Germline V lookup: CDR1 SGHRS, CDR2 YFSETQ.

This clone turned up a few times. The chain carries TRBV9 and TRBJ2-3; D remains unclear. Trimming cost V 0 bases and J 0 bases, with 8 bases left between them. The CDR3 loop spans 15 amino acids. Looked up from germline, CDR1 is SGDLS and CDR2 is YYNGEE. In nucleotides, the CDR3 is TGTGCCAGCAGCGTAGACGTCGGAAGCACAGATACGCAGTATTTT. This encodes CASSVDVGSTDTQYF.

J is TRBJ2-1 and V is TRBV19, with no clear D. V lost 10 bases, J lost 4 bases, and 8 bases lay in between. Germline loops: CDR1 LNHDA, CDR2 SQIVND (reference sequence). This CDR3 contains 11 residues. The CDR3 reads CATRSYNEQFF. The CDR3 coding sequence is TGTGCCACAAGGAGTTACAATGAGCAGTTCTTC.

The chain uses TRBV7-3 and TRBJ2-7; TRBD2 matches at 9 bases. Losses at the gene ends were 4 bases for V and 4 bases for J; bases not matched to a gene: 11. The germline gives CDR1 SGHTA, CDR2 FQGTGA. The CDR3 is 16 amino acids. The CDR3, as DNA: TGTGCCAGCAGCTCACCCCCAGCGGGGGGTCTATACGAGCAGTACTTC. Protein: CASSSPPAGGLYEQYF.

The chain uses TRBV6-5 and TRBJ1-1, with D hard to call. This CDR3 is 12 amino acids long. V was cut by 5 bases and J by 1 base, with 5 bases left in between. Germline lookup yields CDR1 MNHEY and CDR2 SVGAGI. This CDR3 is CASSQGNTEAFF. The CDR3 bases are TGTGCCAGCAGTCAAGGGAACACTGAAGCTTTCTTT.

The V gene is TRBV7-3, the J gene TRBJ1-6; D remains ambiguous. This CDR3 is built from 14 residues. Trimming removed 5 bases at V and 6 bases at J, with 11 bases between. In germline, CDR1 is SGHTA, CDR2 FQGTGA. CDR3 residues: CASSEGWVNSPLHF. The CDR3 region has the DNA TGTGCCAGCAGCGAGGGTTGGGTTAATTCACCCCTCCACTTT.

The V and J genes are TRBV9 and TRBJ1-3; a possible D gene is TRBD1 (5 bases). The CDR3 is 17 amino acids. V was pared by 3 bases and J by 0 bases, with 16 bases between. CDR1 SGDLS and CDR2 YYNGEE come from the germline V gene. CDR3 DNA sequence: TGTGCCAGCAGCGCCGGGGGACGTCTGAGCTCTGGAAACACCATATATTTT. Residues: CASSAGGRLSSGNTIYF.

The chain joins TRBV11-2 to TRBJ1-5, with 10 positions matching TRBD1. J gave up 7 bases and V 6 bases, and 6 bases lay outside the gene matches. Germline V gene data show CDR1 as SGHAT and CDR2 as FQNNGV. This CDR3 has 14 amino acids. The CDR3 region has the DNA TGTGCCAGCAGAACCGGGACAGGGGAGCAGCCCCAGCATTTT. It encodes CASRTGTGEQPQHF.

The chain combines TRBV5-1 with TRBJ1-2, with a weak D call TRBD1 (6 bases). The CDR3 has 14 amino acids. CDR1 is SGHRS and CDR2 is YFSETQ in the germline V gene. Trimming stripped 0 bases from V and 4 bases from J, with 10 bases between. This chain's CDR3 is CASSLGGGGYGYTF. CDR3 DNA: TGCGCCAGCAGCTTGGGCGGAGGGGGCTATGGCTACACCTTC.

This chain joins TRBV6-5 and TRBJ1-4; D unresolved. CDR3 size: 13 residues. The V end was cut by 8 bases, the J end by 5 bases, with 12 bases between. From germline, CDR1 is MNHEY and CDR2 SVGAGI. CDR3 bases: TGTGCCAGCTCGGGGAGGATGAATGAAAAACTGTTTTTT. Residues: CASSGRMNEKLFF.

The CDR3 bases are TGTGCCAGCTCGGGTCCCGAAGAGGGTGAAAAACTGTTTTTT. Its protein is CASSGPEEGEKLFF. The rearrangement links TRBV18 to TRBJ1-4; D uncertain. Looked up from germline, CDR1 is KGHSH and CDR2 is LQKENI. V lost 6 bases, J lost 7 bases, and 15 bases lay in between. This CDR3 is 14 amino acids long.

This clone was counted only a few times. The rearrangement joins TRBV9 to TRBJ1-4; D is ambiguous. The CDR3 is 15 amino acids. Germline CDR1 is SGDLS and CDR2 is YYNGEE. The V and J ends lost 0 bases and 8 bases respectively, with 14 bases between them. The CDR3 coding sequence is TGTGCCAGCAGCGTAGGGCCGGGGTATCGAGAAAAACTGTTTTTT. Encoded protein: CASSVGPGYREKLFF.

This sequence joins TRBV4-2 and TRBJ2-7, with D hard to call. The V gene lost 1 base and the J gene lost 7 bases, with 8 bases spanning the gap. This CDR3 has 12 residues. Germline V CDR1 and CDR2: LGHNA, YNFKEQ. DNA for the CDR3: TGTGCCAGCAGCCAAGGAAGTGGGGAGCAGTACTTC. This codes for CASSQGSGEQYF.

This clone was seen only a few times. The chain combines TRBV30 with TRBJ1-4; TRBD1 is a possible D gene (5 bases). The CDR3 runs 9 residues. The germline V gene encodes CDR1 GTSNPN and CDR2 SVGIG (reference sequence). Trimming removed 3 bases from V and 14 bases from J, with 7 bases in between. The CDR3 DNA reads TGTGCCTGGAGGGGACGGCTGTTTTTT. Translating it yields CAWRGRLFF.

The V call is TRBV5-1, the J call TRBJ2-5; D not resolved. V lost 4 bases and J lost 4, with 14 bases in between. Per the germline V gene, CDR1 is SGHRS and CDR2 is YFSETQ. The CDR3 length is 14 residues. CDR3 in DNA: TGCGCCAGCAGCCCGGGCGGAAGCCGAGAGACCCAGTACTTC. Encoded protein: CASSPGGSRETQYF.